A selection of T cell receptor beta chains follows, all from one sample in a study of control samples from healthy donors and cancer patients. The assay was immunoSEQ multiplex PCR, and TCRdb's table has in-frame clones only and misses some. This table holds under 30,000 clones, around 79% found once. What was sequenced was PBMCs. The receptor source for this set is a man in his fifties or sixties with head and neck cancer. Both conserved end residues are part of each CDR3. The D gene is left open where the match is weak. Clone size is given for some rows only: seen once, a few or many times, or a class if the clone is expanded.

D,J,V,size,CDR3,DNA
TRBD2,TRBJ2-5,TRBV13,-,CASSKGTSGRQETQYF,TGTGCCAGCAGCAAAGGGACTAGCGGAAGACAAGAGACCCAGTACTTC
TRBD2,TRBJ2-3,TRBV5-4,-,CASSLTSGTDTQYF,TGTGCCAGCAGCTTGACTAGCGGGACAGATACGCAGTATTTT
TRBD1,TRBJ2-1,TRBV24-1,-,CATSDTGTGGSKFF,TGTGCCACCAGTGACACCGGGACAGGGGGCTCCAAATTCTTC
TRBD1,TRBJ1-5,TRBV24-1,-,CATSDRDRVFNQPQHF,TGTGCCACCAGTGACCGGGACAGGGTCTTCAATCAGCCCCAGCATTTT
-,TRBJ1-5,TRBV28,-,CASSHDQGNGQPQHF,TGTGCCAGCAGCCATGATCAGGGTAACGGTCAGCCCCAGCATTTT
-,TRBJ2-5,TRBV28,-,CASSPSLNKTQETQYF,TGTGCCAGCAGCCCATCCCTTAATAAAACACAAGAGACCCAGTACTTC
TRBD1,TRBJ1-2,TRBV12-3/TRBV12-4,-,CASNFQGARGYTF,TGTGCCAGCAATTTTCAGGGGGCGAGAGGCTACACCTTC
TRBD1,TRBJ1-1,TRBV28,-,CASSDKTGGAVEAFF,TGTGCCAGCAGTGATAAGACAGGGGGCGCTGTGGAAGCTTTCTTT
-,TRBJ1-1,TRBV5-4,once,CASSAGRRNTEAFF,TGTGCCAGCAGCGCGGGACGGAGGAACACTGAAGCTTTCTTT
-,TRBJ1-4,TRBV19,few,CASSIFGDEKLFF,TGTGCCAGTAGTATCTTCGGGGATGAAAAACTGTTTTTT
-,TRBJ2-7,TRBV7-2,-,CASSSRSGGSYEQYF,TGTGCCAGCAGCTCGCGGTCCGGTGGATCTTACGAGCAGTACTTC
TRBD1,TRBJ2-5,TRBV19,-,CASSIARTGGQETQYF,TGTGCCAGTAGTATTGCCCGGACAGGGGGCCAAGAGACCCAGTACTTC
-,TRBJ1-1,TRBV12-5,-,CAHRGGTEAFF,TGTGCCCATAGGGGGGGAACTGAAGCTTTCTTT
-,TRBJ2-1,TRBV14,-,CASSPLGRGSYNEQFF,TGTGCCAGCAGCCCCCTTGGGAGGGGGTCCTACAATGAGCAGTTCTTC
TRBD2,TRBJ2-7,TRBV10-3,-,CAINGRAGSYEQYF,TGTGCCATCAACGGGAGGGCCGGATCCTACGAGCAGTACTTC
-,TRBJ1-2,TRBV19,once,CASSRGARANYGYTF,TGTGCCAGTAGTAGGGGGGCAAGAGCTAACTATGGCTACACCTTC
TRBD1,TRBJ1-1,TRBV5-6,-,CASSLWTGIGMNTEAFF,TGTGCCAGCAGCTTGTGGACAGGGATTGGCATGAACACTGAAGCTTTCTTT
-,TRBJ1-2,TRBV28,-,CASVRVGVQSVDGYTF,TGTGCCAGCGTCCGTGTCGGAGTTCAGTCCGTGGATGGCTACACCTTC
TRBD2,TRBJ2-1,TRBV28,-,CASTQGGSGGWGYNEQFF,TGTGCCAGCACCCAAGGAGGTAGCGGGGGGTGGGGATACAATGAGCAGTTCTTC
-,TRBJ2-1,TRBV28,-,CASRDNPGNEQFF,TGTGCCAGCAGGGATAACCCGGGTAATGAGCAGTTCTTC
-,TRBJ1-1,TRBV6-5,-,CASSYLQGNTEAFF,TGTGCCAGCAGTTATTTGCAGGGGAACACTGAAGCTTTCTTT
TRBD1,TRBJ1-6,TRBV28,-,CASSTRTGNHNSPLHF,TGTGCCAGCAGTACGAGGACAGGGAATCATAATTCACCCCTCCACTTT
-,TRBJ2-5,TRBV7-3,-,CASSLGRKETQYF,TGTGCCAGCAGCCTCGGGCGGAAAGAGACCCAGTACTTC
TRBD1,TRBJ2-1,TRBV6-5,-,CASSNDRAHYNEQFF,TGTGCCAGCAGTAATGACAGGGCTCACTACAATGAGCAGTTCTTC
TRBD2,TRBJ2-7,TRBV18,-,CASSPVTSGDYEQYF,TGTGCCAGCTCTCCAGTGACTAGCGGGGACTACGAGCAGTACTTC
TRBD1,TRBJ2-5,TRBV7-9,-,CASSPDRVDETQYF,TGTGCCAGCAGCCCGGACAGGGTGGATGAGACCCAGTACTTC
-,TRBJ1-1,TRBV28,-,CASRAGMHTEAFF,TGTGCCAGCAGGGCAGGGATGCACACTGAAGCTTTCTTT
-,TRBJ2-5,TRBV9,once,CASSVGMDGETQYF,TGTGCCAGCAGCGTAGGAATGGACGGAGAGACCCAGTACTTC
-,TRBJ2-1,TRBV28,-,CASSLVSRDNEQFF,TGTGCCAGCAGTTTGGTCTCGCGGGACAATGAGCAGTTCTTC
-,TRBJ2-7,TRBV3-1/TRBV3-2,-,CASSPSSASSYEQYF,TGTGCCAGCAGCCCGTCTAGCGCTAGCTCCTACGAGCAGTACTTC
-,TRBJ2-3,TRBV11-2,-,CASSLSGILGTDTQYF,TGTGCCAGCAGCCTGTCAGGGATCCTCGGCACAGATACGCAGTATTTT
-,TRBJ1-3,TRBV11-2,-,CASTPGGAGGNTIYF,TGTGCCAGCACCCCCGGGGGGGCAGGTGGAAACACCATATATTTT
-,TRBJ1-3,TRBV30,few,CASSPSGNTIYF,TGTGCCTCCTCCCCCTCTGGAAACACCATATATTTT
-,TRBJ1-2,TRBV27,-,CASSLPGGYGYTF,TGTGCCAGCAGTTTACCCGGGGGCTATGGCTACACCTTC
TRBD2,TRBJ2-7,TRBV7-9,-,CASSSTGTRTSGLEQYF,TGTGCCAGCAGCTCGACAGGAACCCGGACTAGCGGTCTCGAGCAGTACTTC
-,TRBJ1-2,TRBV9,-,CASSVLPRDTPSGYTF,TGTGCCAGCAGCGTTCTACCCCGGGACACCCCCTCTGGCTACACCTTC
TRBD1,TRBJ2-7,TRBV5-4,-,CASSLNRDRVDEQYF,TGTGCCAGCAGCTTGAACCGGGACAGGGTGGACGAGCAGTACTTC
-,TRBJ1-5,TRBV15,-,CATSRVGQPQHF,TGTGCCACCAGCAGAGTAGGTCAGCCCCAGCATTTT
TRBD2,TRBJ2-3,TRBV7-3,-,CASSPGLAGVGADTQYF,TGTGCCAGCAGCCCGGGACTAGCGGGAGTAGGAGCAGATACGCAGTATTTT
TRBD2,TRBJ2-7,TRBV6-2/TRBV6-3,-,CASSYRLAGHYEQYF,TGTGCCAGCAGTTACAGGCTAGCGGGGCACTACGAGCAGTACTTC
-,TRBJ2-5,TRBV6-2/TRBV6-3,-,CASSRETQYF,TGTGCCAGCAGTAGAGAGACCCAGTACTTC